These T cell receptor beta chains were read from a single sample in a study of cytomegalovirus exposure and HLA in healthy donors. TCRdb's table, derived via immunoSEQ multiplex PCR, lists solely in-frame clones and lacks some. Of around 190,000 clones in the sample, 70% to 85% were seen once. The sequenced material came from PBMCs. The source is a man aged 40-50 years in good health and CMV-seropositive. Both conserved end residues are part of each CDR3. A D gene is named only where the DNA matches it firmly. Only some rows state a clone size, as once, few, many or a class for expanded clones.

V gene	D gene	clone size	J gene	CDR3 DNA	CDR3 protein
TRBV27	-	-	TRBJ1-2	TGTGCCAGCAGGCCCCGGACAGACGCCTATGGCTACACCTTC	CASRPRTDAYGYTF
TRBV4-3	TRBD1	-	TRBJ2-3	TGCGCCAGCAGCCCAACCACGGGACAGGGGATCGATACGCAGTATTTT	CASSPTTGQGIDTQYF
TRBV10-1	-	-	TRBJ2-7	TGCGCCAGCCCCCGGGGACAAGCCAATCTGATGGCCTTGGGATTC	CASPRGQANLMALGF
TRBV7-9	TRBD1	-	TRBJ2-1	TGTGCCAGCAGCTCGGAGTACAGGGGCAATGAGCAGTTCTTC	CASSSEYRGNEQFF
TRBV4-1	-	few	TRBJ2-7	TGCGCCAGCAGCCGAGCCCCTTCCTACGAGCAGTACTTC	CASSRAPSYEQYF
TRBV29-1	TRBD1	-	TRBJ2-7	TGCAGCGTAGGAAACAGGGGCGAGCAGTACTTC	CSVGNRGEQYF
TRBV6-5	TRBD1	few	TRBJ1-1	TGTGCCAGCAGCTCCGGGACAGAGAACACTGAAGCTTTCTTT	CASSSGTENTEAFF
TRBV27	-	few	TRBJ2-7	TGTGCCAGCAGTTTATGGGCAGGGAAGGGCGAGCAGTACTTC	CASSLWAGKGEQYF
TRBV28	-	-	TRBJ2-2	TGTGCCAGCAGTCTAACTTTCAGGACCGGGGAGCTGTTTTTT	CASSLTFRTGELFF
TRBV7-9	-	-	TRBJ2-2	TGTGCCAGCAGCCCCTATTCCGCTGCAGGGGACACCGGGGAGCTGTTTTTT	CASSPYSAAGDTGELFF
TRBV6-1	-	medium-sized	TRBJ2-7	TGTGCCAGCAGGAAACCGGGGTCCACCTACGAGCAGTACTTC	CASRKPGSTYEQYF
TRBV7-6	TRBD2	once	TRBJ2-5	TGTGCCAGCAGCCGGAGCGGGAGTCAAGGGGAGACCCAGTACTTC	CASSRSGSQGETQYF
TRBV5-1	TRBD2	-	TRBJ2-1	TGCGCCAGCAGCTTGCGTCTAGCGGGAGGGCCGGGGTATGAGCAGTTCTTC	CASSLRLAGGPGYEQFF
TRBV2	-	-	TRBJ2-7	TGTGCCAGCAAATGGGACACATCCTACGAGCAGTACTTC	CASKWDTSYEQYF
TRBV7-9	-	-	TRBJ2-5	TGTGCCAGCAGCTTAGTGTTTAGGACGGGGAGCCAAGAGACCCAGTACTTC	CASSLVFRTGSQETQYF
TRBV6-5	-	few	TRBJ1-6	TGTGCCACCAATGACCGACTCCTTAATTCACCCCTCCACTTT	CATNDRLLNSPLHF
TRBV11-2	TRBD2	once	TRBJ2-7	TGTGCCAGCAGCTTCCCCTCGACTAGCGGGTTCTTCTACGAGCAGTACTTC	CASSFPSTSGFFYEQYF